This entry features one T cell receptor (beta chain) sequence. This specimen belongs to a study of cytomegalovirus exposure and HLA in healthy donors. In the PCR, 60 Vbeta and 13 Jbeta primers were used. Libraries were prepared by immunoSEQ multiplex PCR; TCRdb keeps only in-frame clonotypes and omits some of them. The data hold about 160,000 clones, with roughly 85% observed a single time. Germline V gene data show CDR1 as SNHLY and CDR2 as FYNNEI. With 7 bases clipped from V and 1 base from J, the junction kept 5 bases outside the gene matches. The CDR3 is 14 amino acids. The V gene is TRBV2, the J gene TRBJ2-3, with 7 bases identical to TRBD1. The receptor was isolated from a boy aged 2 to 10 in good health and CMV-seronegative. Source material: PBMCs. The CDR3 reads CASKTGAGTDTQYF. The DNA for the CDR3 is TGTGCCAGCAAAACAGGGGCGGGCACAGATACGCAGTATTTT.